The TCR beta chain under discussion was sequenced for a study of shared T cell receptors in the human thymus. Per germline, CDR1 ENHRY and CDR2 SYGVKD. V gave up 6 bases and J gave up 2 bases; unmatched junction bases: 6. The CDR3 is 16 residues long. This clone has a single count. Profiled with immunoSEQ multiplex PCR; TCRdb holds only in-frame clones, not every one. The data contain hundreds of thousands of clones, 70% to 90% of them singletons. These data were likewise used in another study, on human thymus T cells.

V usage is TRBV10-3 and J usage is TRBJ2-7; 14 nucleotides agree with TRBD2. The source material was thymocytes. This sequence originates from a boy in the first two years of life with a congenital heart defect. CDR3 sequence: CAISAGTSGGPYEQYF. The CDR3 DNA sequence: TGTGCCATCAGCGCCGGGACTAGCGGGGGTCCCTACGAGCAGTACTTC.